The text below deals with one TCR beta chain. The sample belongs to a study of blood T cell repertoires in COVID-19. Participants were aged about 18 to 89 years, lived in about 26 US areas, and enrolled virtually. Trimming left V 1 base short and J 0 bases short, with 6 bases between. CDR3 length: 14 amino acids. The germline V gene has CDR1 SGHTA and CDR2 FQGNSA. Study processing details: Amplification from reference gene primers served as the basis for estimated nucleated cell counts. Assay used: immunoSEQ multiplex PCR; TCRdb lists only in-frame clones, some missing. Clonal size and the V and J genes are those of that table, whereas D and trimming came from the DNA. The table lists under 250,000 clones, 87% of them singletons, with 2.5% to 3% in the top ten.

This clonotype originated in a woman in her thirties with acute COVID-19. The chain links TRBV7-2 to TRBJ1-2, with D unclear. Sequenced sample: PBMCs or T cells enriched from blood (not recorded which). The CDR3 region is CASSLDSANYGYTF. The CDR3 region has the DNA TGTGCCAGCAGCTTAGATTCAGCTAACTATGGCTACACCTTC.